The 30 T cell receptor beta chains reported below all come from one sample, sequenced in a study of T cell responses to AZD1222 COVID-19 vaccine. TCRdb's table, derived via immunoSEQ multiplex PCR, lists solely in-frame clones and lacks some. The sample shows 95,000 to 100,000 clones, roughly 92% of them seen only once. The specimen was peripheral blood, collected 28 days after the second AZD1222 dose. These receptors came from an adult who received the AZD1222 COVID-19 vaccine.

The count of this clone is one. This chain links TRBV6-5 with TRBJ2-6; no clear D gene. The V gene lost 2 bases and the J gene lost 2 bases, with 7 bases spanning the gap. This CDR3 is 15 amino acids long. CDR1 is MNHEY and CDR2 is SVGAGI in the germline V gene. CDR3 DNA sequence: TGTGCCAGCAGTTACCCTAGGGCTGGGGCCAACGTCCTGACTTTC. This codes for CASSYPRAGANVLTF.

The chain is built from TRBV6-6 and TRBJ2-7, with 11 positions matching TRBD2. CDR3 length equals 15 residues. The germline V gene encodes CDR1 MNHNY and CDR2 SVGAGI (reference sequence). The trim removed 4 bases at V and 3 bases at J, leaving 5 bases unmatched. The CDR3 loop reads CASSFPGTSGYEQYF. In nucleotides, the CDR3 is TGTGCCAGCAGTTTTCCCGGGACTAGCGGCTACGAGCAGTACTTC.

The rearrangement uses TRBV7-8 and TRBJ1-5; D uncertain. The CDR3 extends over 18 amino acids. Germline-derived CDR1 and CDR2 are SGHVS and FQNEAQ. Trimming pared 1 base from V and 0 bases from J, leaving 16 bases between. This CDR3 reads CASSLVKESPYSNQPQHF. In DNA, the CDR3 is TGTGCCAGCAGCTTAGTAAAAGAAAGCCCCTATAGCAATCAGCCCCAGCATTTT.

The chain uses TRBV5-1 and TRBJ1-3; D remains unclear. Looked up from germline, CDR1 is SGHRS and CDR2 is YFSETQ. V was trimmed by 3 bases and J by 8 bases, leaving 18 bases between them. The CDR3 runs to 15 residues. The CDR3, as DNA: TGCGCCAGCAGCTCGTCCCATGGGTTAAGGGACACCATATATTTT. Amino acid sequence: CASSSSHGLRDTIYF.

The chain recombines TRBV15 with TRBJ2-1, with a tentative D call TRBD1 (5 bases). With 3 bases removed from V and 0 bases from J, the gap between germline ends came to 15 bases. Germline V CDR1 and CDR2: LNHNV, YYDKDF (reference sequence). This CDR3 contains 17 residues. In DNA form, the CDR3 reads TGTGCCACCAGCAGGGCTGGGGCGAGGAGCTCCTACAATGAGCAGTTCTTC. Its protein is CATSRAGARSSYNEQFF.

This sequence joins TRBV9 and TRBJ1-2, with D unresolved. The V gene's germline CDR1 is SGDLS and CDR2 YYNGEE. This CDR3 has 14 residues. V lost 0 bases to trimming and J lost 10 bases, with 16 bases between them. The CDR3 reads CASSVEGEVVDYTF. The CDR3 DNA reads as TGTGCCAGCAGCGTAGAAGGCGAGGTCGTTGACTACACCTTC.

V gene TRBV3-1 (or the pseudogene TRBV3-2) combines with J gene TRBJ2-7; TRBD1 aligns across 7 bases. CDR3 length equals 14 residues. Germline V gene lookup returns CDR1 LGHDT and CDR2 YNNKEL (reference sequence). With V trimmed by 2 bases and J by 2 bases, 3 bases remained unmatched. The CDR3 DNA follows: TGTGCCAGCAGCCAAACCGGGACAGCCTACGAGCAGTACTTC. This translates into CASSQTGTAYEQYF.

This clone has just a few counts. The J gene is TRBJ2-7, the V gene TRBV11-2; possibly TRBD1 or TRBD2 for D (5 bases each). CDR1 and CDR2 (germline): SGHAT, FQNNGV. V was shortened by 1 base and J by 2 bases, with 9 bases between the two germline ends. There are 14 residues in the CDR3. In DNA, the CDR3 is TGTGCCAGCAGCTTAGCGGGGCGTGCCTACGAGCAGTACTTC. Translating it yields CASSLAGRAYEQYF.

The chain uses TRBV9 and TRBJ2-1; 9 nucleotides line up with TRBD2. Germline CDR1 and CDR2: SGDLS and YYNGEE. CDR3 size: 18 residues. V was clipped by 0 bases and J by 0 bases; unmatched bases: 7. The CDR3 here is CASSVAASGVSSYNEQFF. The CDR3 bases are TGTGCCAGCAGCGTAGCGGCTAGCGGGGTGAGCTCCTACAATGAGCAGTTCTTC.

The chain joins TRBV6-5 to TRBJ2-7; a possible D gene is TRBD2 (7 bases). Between the trimmed V and J ends, which lost 2 bases and 5 bases, there was a span of 13 bases. Germline V CDR1 and CDR2: MNHEY, SVGAGI. CDR3 length: 14 amino acids. For the CDR3, the DNA is TGTGCCAGCAGTTACGGCAGGGAGGGGGACGAGCAGTACTTC. Amino acids: CASSYGREGDEQYF.

This clone was recorded once. The chain has TRBV2 and TRBJ2-2; 8 bases map to TRBD1. This CDR3 has 14 residues. Trimming took 6 bases from V and 4 from J; bases not matched to a gene: 4. Germline CDR1 SNHLY, CDR2 FYNNEI. CDR3 protein: CASRDRVGTGELFF. The CDR3 bases are TGTGCCAGCAGGGACAGGGTTGGCACCGGGGAGCTGTTTTTT.

V is TRBV19 and J is TRBJ2-7; D may be TRBD1 (6 bases). The germline V and J ends were trimmed by 3 bases and 2 bases, with 14 bases remaining between them. Germline V gives CDR1 LNHDA, CDR2 SQIVND (reference sequence). The CDR3 runs to 15 residues. The CDR3 spells CASSIFRDNPYEQYF. The CDR3, as DNA: TGTGCCAGTAGTATCTTCCGGGACAACCCCTACGAGCAGTACTTC.

This clone has a handful of counts. The chain is built from TRBV7-8 and TRBJ2-1; D uncertain. This CDR3 has 13 amino acids. CDR1 is SGHVS and CDR2 is FQNEAQ in the germline V gene. Trimming left V 3 bases short and J 5 bases short, with 8 bases between. The CDR3 region has the DNA TGTGCCAGCAGCTTTAGTCTAAACAATGAGCAGTTCTTC. Amino acid sequence: CASSFSLNNEQFF.

The chain employs TRBV19 and TRBJ1-6, with TRBD1 as a possible D gene (5 bases). This CDR3 is built from 15 residues. CDR1 is LNHDA, CDR2 SQIVND, per germline (reference sequence). With 7 bases removed from V and 7 bases from J, the gap between germline ends came to 17 bases. The CDR3 nucleotides read TGTGCCAGTATGGTGTCCGGGACGGGGAATTCACCCCTCCACTTT. Encoded protein: CASMVSGTGNSPLHF.

The rearrangement uses TRBV28 and TRBJ1-2, with 10 nucleotides matching TRBD1. Germline trimming cut 1 base from V and 6 bases from J; bases unmatched to any gene: 5. Germline CDR1 reads MDHEN; CDR2 reads SYDVKM. CDR3 length: 15 amino acids. DNA for the CDR3: TGTGCCAGCAGTTTATCCGGGACAGGGGAAAATGGCTACACCTTC. Translated: CASSLSGTGENGYTF.

The V gene is TRBV5-4, the J gene TRBJ1-1, with a tentative D call TRBD1 (5 bases). The CDR3 spans 15 residues. V lost 4 bases to trimming and J lost 3 bases, with 16 bases between them. The germline CDR1 and CDR2 sequences are SGHNT and YYREEE (reference sequence). The CDR3 sequence: CASSRAGAIDTEAFF. The DNA for the CDR3 is TGTGCCAGCAGCCGCGCCGGGGCCATAGACACTGAAGCTTTCTTT.

The gene calls are TRBV12-3 or TRBV12-4 and TRBJ2-7, with D perhaps matching TRBD1 (5 bases). Trimming left V 8 bases short and J 2 bases short, with 13 bases between. This CDR3 is 13 amino acids long. In DNA form, the CDR3 reads TGTGCCAGCTGGAGTGGGGCAACCTACGAGCAGTACTTC. It yields the protein CASWSGATYEQYF.

This chain uses TRBV4-3 with TRBJ2-1; D remains unclear. Trimming shortened V by 4 bases and J by 2 bases, and 18 bases separated the two germline ends. CDR1 is LGHNA, CDR2 YSLEER, per germline. The CDR3 length is 17 residues. CDR3 region: CASSPKQISQAYNEQFF. The DNA of the CDR3 is TGCGCCAGCAGCCCAAAGCAGATATCCCAAGCCTACAATGAGCAGTTCTTC.

V usage is TRBV5-1 and J usage is TRBJ2-3, with D hard to call. Germline loops: CDR1 SGHRS, CDR2 YFSETQ. The CDR3 loop spans 17 amino acids. Trimming removed 4 bases at V and 2 bases at J, with 20 bases between. The CDR3 loop reads CASSDPGSPEDTDTQYF. The CDR3 DNA reads TGCGCCAGCAGCGATCCGGGCTCACCTGAGGACACAGATACGCAGTATTTT. The full variable domain, its missing parts supplied by reference TRBV5-1 and TRBJ2-3, is KAGVTQTPRYLIKTRGQQVTLSCSPISGHRSVSWYQQTPGQGLQFLFEYFSETQRNKGNFPGRFSGRQFSNSRSEMNVSTLELGDSALYLCASSDPGSPEDTDTQYFGPGTRLTVL.

A few counts support this clone. The chain links TRBV28 to TRBJ1-6; D ambiguous. V was pared by 6 bases and J by 5 bases, with 8 bases between. The CDR3 consists of 13 residues. The germline gives CDR1 MDHEN, CDR2 SYDVKM. CDR3 sequence (DNA): TGTGCCAGCAGCCGGGTCGATAATTCACCCCTCCACTTT. Residues: CASSRVDNSPLHF.

The chain combines TRBV19 with TRBJ1-4; D remains unclear. This CDR3 spans 17 amino acids. Germline CDR1 reads LNHDA; CDR2 reads SQIVND (reference sequence). Trimming took off 4 bases at V and 0 bases at J, with 15 bases between the two ends. CDR3 sequence: CASSTTARGATNEKLFF. The CDR3 DNA reads as TGTGCCAGTAGTACGACGGCCCGGGGAGCAACTAATGAAAAACTGTTTTTT. Full variable domain (rest looked up from reference TRBV19 and TRBJ1-4): DGGITQSPKYLFRKEGQNVTLSCEQNLNHDAMYWYRQDPGQGLRLIYYSQIVNDFQKGDIAEGYSVSREKKESFPLTVTSAQKNPTAFYLCASSTTARGATNEKLFFGSGTQLSVL.

The chain is built from TRBV4-2 and TRBJ1-2; 9 bases line up with TRBD1. CDR1 is LGHNA, CDR2 YNFKEQ, per germline. This CDR3 contains 19 residues. Trimming at V came to 1 base and at J to 8 bases, leaving 20 bases not matched to a gene. The CDR3 bases are TGTGCCAGCAGCCAAGTCCCTGGTCGGGGGACAGGGAGGTTGAACGGCTACACCTTC. Translation gives CASSQVPGRGTGRLNGYTF.

This clone was seen once. The V gene is TRBV7-9, the J gene TRBJ1-4; D gene ambiguous. Between the trimmed V and J ends, which lost 5 bases and 2 bases, there was a span of 12 bases. The germline V gene has CDR1 SEHNR and CDR2 FQNEAQ (reference sequence). The CDR3 length is 15 residues. The CDR3 sequence: CASSRKGLTNEKLFF. DNA of the CDR3: TGTGCCAGCAGCCGAAAAGGGTTGACTAATGAAAAACTGTTTTTT.

The chain recombines TRBV7-2 with TRBJ2-2; 12 nucleotides match TRBD2. CDR1 and CDR2 from the germline V gene are SGHTA and FQGNSA. This CDR3 is 17 amino acids long. V dropped 1 base and J dropped 4; count of bases not matched to a gene: 4. The CDR3 region has the DNA TGTGCCAGCAGCTTAGTCCCTAGCGGGAGGGCCACCGGGGAGCTGTTTTTT. It codes for CASSLVPSGRATGELFF.

The chain uses TRBV28 and TRBJ1-5; D call uncertain. Germline assignment: CDR1 MDHEN and CDR2 SYDVKM. The V gene lost 2 bases and the J gene lost 5 bases, with 13 bases spanning the gap. CDR3 size: 15 residues. The CDR3 DNA sequence: TGTGCCAGCAGTTTACGGGATTTGGTCGATCAGCCCCAGCATTTT. Translation gives CASSLRDLVDQPQHF.

The genes are TRBV19 and TRBJ1-5; D gene unclear. The V end was cut by 2 bases, the J end by 3 bases, with 11 bases between. Per the germline V gene, CDR1 is LNHDA and CDR2 is SQIVND (reference sequence). The CDR3 spans 15 residues. CDR3 bases: TGTGCCAGTAGTATACTCGCGCCCCACAATCAGCCCCAGCATTTT. It specifies CASSILAPHNQPQHF.

The chain recombines TRBV7-6 with TRBJ2-3; 11 bases line up with TRBD2. With 0 bases clipped from V and 2 bases from J, the junction kept 13 bases outside the gene matches. Germline CDR1 and CDR2: SGHVS and FNYEAQ. CDR3 length equals 20 residues. CDR3 nucleotides: TGTGCCAGCAGCTTAGCGCGCTTTACTAGCGGGAGCCCACACACAGATACGCAGTATTTT. As protein: CASSLARFTSGSPHTDTQYF.

For the CDR3, the DNA is TGTGCCAGCAGTTACCGGACGGGGGACCAGTACTTC. Translating it yields CASSYRTGDQYF. The rearrangement joins TRBV6-5 to TRBJ2-5; a possible D gene is TRBD2 (6 bases). Trimming left V 2 bases short and J 10 bases short, with 11 bases between. The germline CDR1 and CDR2 sequences are MNHEY and SVGAGI. The CDR3 is 12 residues long.

This clone was seen a handful of times. The chain couples TRBV27 to TRBJ1-4, with D maybe TRBD1 (6 bases). V was pared by 5 bases and J by 8 bases, with 21 bases between. The CDR3 runs 16 residues. CDR1 and CDR2 from the germline V gene are MNHEY and SMNVEV (reference sequence). The CDR3 spells CASSPAGGGNGEKLFF. The CDR3 nucleotides are TGTGCCAGCAGTCCCGCCGGGGGGGGCAATGGGGAAAAACTGTTTTTT.

This clone was seen only a few times. This chain links TRBV10-2 with TRBJ1-2; a weak D match, TRBD1 (5 bases). Germline CDR1 is WSHSY and CDR2 is SAAADI. The CDR3 spans 16 residues. V was clipped by 0 bases and J by 5 bases, with 16 bases between them. The CDR3 protein is CASSESTRGGRYGYTF. In DNA, the CDR3 is TGCGCCAGCAGTGAGTCGACTCGGGGGGGAAGGTATGGCTACACCTTC.